The following is a T cell receptor (beta chain) sequence with its context. Its antigen is undetermined. A junction end diverges from the germline sequence, so it may reflect a read error. Germline V gives CDR1 SGHNT, CDR2 YYREEE (reference sequence). CDR3 length: 15 residues. The sample belongs to a study of cytomegalovirus exposure and HLA in healthy donors. The wider study: Researchers previously reported finding 100 million or so unique TCR beta sequences from some 180 million T cells. Study-level points and caveats: Among the CMV-associated chains, three were confirmed in vitro as specific for CMV antigens. Most CMV-associated TCR beta chains were later found to appear HLA-restricted.

PCR employed 60 Vbeta and 13 Jbeta primers. TCRdb's table, derived via immunoSEQ multiplex PCR, lists solely in-frame clones and lacks some. The sample contains 150,000 to 200,000 clones, around 81% of which appear only once. The V call is TRBV5-4, the J call TRBJ2-7; D remains ambiguous. This receptor was obtained from a woman in her 30s in good health and CMV-seronegative. The sample consisted of PBMCs. Here the CDR3 reads CASSLGVAEVYGQYF. The CDR3 coding sequence is TGTGCCAGCAGCTTGGGGGTAGCAGAAGTCTACGGGCAGTACTTC.